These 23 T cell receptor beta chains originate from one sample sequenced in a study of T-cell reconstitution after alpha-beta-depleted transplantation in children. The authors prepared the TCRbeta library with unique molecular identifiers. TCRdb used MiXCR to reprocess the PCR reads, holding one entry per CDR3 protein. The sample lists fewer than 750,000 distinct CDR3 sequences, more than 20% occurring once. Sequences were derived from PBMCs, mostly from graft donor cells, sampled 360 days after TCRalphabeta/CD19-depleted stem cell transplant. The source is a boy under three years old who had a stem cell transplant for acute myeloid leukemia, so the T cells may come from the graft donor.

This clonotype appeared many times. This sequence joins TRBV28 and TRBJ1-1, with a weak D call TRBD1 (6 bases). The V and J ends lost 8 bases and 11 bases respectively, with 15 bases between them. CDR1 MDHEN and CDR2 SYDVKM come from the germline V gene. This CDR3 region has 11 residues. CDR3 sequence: CASLTGQGAFF. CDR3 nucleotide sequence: TGTGCCAGCTTGACCGGGCAGGGGGCTTTCTTT.

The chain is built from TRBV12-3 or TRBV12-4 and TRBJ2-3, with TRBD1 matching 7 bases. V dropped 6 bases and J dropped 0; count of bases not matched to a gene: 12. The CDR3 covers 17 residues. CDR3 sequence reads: CASSSNVGTVSTDTQYF. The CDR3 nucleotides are TGTGCCAGCAGCTCGAACGTAGGGACAGTAAGCACAGATACGCAGTATTTT.

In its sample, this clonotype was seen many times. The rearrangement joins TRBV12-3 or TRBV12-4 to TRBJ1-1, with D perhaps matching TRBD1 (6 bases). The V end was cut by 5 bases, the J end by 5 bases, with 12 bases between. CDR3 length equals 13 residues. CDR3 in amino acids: CASSIQGWTEAFF. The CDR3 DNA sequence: TGTGCCAGCAGTATCCAGGGGTGGACTGAAGCTTTCTTT.

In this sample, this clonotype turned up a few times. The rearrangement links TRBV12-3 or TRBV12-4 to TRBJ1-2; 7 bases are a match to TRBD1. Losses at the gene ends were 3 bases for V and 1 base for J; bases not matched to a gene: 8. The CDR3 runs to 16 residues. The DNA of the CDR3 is TGTGCCAGCAGTTTCCCATTCGGACAGGATAACTATGGCTACACCTTC. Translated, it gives CASSFPFGQDNYGYTF.

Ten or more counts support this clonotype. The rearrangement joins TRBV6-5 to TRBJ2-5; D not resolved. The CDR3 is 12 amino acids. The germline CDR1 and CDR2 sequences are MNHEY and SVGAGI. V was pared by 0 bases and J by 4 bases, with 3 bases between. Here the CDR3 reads CASSYSGETQYF. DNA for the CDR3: TGTGCCAGCAGTTACTCGGGAGAGACCCAGTACTTC.

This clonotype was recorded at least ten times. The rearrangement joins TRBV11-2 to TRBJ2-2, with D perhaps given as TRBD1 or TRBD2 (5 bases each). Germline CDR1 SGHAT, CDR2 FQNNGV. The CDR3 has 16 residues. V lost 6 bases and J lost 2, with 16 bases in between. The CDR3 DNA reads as TGTGCCAGCAGTTTTACCGCCGGGACCAACACCGGGGAGCTGTTTTTT. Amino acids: CASSFTAGTNTGELFF.

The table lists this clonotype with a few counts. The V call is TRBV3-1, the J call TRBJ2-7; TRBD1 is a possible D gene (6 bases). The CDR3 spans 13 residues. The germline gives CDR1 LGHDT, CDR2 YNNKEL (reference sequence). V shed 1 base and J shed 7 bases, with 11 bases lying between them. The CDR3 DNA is TGTGCCAGCAGCCAAGGGACAGAACGGGAGCAGTACGTC. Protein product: CASSQGTEREQYV.

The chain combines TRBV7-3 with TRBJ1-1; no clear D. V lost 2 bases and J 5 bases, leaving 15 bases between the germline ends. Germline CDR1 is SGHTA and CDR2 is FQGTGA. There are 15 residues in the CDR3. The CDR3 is CASSLSGGSGTEAFF. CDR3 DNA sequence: TGTGCCAGCAGCTTATCGGGAGGGAGCGGGACTGAAGCTTTCTTT.

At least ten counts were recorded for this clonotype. In nucleotides, the CDR3 is TGCAGCGTTGTTAGGCAGGGGACGAACACTGAAGCTTTCTTT. Amino acids: CSVVRQGTNTEAFF. This rearrangement joins TRBV29-1 to TRBJ1-1, with D perhaps TRBD1 (6 bases). Germline CDR1 reads SQVTM; CDR2 reads ANQGSEA. The CDR3 has 14 residues. With 4 bases removed from V and 1 base from J, the gap between germline ends came to 13 bases.

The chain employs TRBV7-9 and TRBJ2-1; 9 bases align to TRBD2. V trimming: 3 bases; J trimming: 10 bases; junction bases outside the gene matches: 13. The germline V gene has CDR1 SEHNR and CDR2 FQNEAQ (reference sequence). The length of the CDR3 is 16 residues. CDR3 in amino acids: CASSFTAGGRLEEQFF. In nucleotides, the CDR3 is TGTGCCAGCAGCTTTACCGCGGGGGGGCGCTTAGAGGAGCAGTTCTTC.

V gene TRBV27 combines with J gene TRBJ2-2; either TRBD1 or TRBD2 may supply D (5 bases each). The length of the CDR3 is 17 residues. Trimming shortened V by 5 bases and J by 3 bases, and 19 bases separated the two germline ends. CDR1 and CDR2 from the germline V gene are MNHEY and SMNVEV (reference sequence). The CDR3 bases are TGTGCCAGCAGTCCCGGACGGGGCCCGAGGGACACCGGGGAGCTGTTTTTT. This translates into CASSPGRGPRDTGELFF.

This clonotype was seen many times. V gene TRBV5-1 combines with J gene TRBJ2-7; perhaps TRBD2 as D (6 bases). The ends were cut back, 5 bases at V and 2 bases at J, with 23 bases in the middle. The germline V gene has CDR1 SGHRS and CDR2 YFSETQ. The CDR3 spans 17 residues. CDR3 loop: CASRGGSPDNSAYEQYV. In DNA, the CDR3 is TGCGCCAGCAGGGGAGGATCCCCGGACAATTCTGCCTACGAGCAGTACGTC.

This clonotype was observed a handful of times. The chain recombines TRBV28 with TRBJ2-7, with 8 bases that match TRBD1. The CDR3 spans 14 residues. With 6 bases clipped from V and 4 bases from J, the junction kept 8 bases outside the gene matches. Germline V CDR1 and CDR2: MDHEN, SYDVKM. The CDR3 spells CASSTTGASYEQYV. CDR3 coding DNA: TGTGCCAGCAGCACGACAGGGGCAAGTTACGAGCAGTACGTC.

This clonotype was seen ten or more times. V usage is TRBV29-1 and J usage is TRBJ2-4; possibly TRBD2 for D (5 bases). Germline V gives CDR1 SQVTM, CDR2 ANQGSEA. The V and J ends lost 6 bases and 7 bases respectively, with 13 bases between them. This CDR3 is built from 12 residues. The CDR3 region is CSVADLGNIQYF. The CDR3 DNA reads TGCAGCGTAGCGGACCTGGGGAACATTCAGTACTTC.

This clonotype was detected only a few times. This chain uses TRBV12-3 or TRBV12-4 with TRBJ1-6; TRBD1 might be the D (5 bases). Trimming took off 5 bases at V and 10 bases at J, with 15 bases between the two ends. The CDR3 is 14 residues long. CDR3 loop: CASSPRTRGSPLHF. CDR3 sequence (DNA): TGTGCCAGCAGTCCCAGGACACGGGGCTCACCCCTCCACTTT.

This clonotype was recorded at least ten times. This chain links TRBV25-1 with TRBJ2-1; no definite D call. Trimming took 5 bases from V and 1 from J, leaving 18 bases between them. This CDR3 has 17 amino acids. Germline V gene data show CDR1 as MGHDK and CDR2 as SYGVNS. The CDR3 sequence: CASSSTAPHESYNEQFF. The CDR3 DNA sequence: TGTGCCAGCAGTTCCACTGCGCCCCATGAGTCCTACAATGAGCAGTTCTTC.

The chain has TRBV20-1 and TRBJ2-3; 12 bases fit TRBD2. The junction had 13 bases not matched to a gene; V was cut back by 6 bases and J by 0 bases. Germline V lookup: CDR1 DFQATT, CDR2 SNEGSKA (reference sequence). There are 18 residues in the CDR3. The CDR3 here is CSATLTSGGSLSTDTQYF. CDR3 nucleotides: TGCAGTGCCACCCTGACTAGCGGGGGATCTCTTAGCACAGATACGCAGTATTTT.

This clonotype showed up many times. CDR3 nucleotides: TGTGCCAGCATCCTGGGGGGGGTCGCGGGAATTCGGAACAATGAGCAGTTCTTC. This encodes CASILGGVAGIRNNEQFF. The chain combines TRBV12-3 or TRBV12-4 with TRBJ2-1; 7 bases map to TRBD2. The CDR3 covers 18 residues. J was trimmed by 5 bases and V by 7 bases; bases with no gene match: 20.

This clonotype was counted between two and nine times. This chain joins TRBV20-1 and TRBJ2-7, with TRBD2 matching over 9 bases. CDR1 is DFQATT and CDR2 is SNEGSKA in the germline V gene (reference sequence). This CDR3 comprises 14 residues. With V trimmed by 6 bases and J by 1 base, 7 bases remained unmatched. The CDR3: CSAPTSGLSYEQYV. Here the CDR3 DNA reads TGCAGTGCGCCAACTAGCGGGTTATCCTACGAGCAGTACGTC.

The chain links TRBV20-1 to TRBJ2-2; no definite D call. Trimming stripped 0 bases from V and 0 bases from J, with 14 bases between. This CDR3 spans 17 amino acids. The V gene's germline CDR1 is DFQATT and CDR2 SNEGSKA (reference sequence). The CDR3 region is CSARDGRAGPNTGELFF. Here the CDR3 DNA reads TGCAGTGCTAGAGATGGGCGCGCAGGCCCGAACACCGGGGAGCTGTTTTTT.

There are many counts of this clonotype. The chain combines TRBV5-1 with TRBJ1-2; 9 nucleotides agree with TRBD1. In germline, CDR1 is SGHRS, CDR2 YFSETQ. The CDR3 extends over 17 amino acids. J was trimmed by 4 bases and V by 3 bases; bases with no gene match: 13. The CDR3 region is CASSSDPGTGTLYGYTF. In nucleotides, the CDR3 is TGCGCCAGCAGCTCAGACCCCGGGACAGGGACCCTCTATGGCTACACCTTC.

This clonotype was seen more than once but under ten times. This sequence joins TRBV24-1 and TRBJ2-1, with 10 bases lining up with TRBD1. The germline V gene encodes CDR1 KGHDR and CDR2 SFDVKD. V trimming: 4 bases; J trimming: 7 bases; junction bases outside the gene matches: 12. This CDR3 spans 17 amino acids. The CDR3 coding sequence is TGTGCCACCAGTGACGCCCTCGGACAGGGGGTAGGTAATGAGCAGTTCTTC. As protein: CATSDALGQGVGNEQFF.

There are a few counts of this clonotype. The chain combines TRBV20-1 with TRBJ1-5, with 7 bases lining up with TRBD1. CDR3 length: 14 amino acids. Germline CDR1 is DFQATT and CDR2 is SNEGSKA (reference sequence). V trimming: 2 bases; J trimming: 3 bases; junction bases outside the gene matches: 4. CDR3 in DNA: TGCAGTGCTAGATGGACAGGCTTCAATCAGCCCCAGCATTTT. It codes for CSARWTGFNQPQHF.